These 19 T cell receptor beta chains originate from one sample sequenced in a study of Ad26.COV2.S vaccination and SARS-CoV-2 variants. Only in-frame clones appear in the TCRdb table, and some are missing; sequencing was by immunoSEQ multiplex PCR. This table holds about 350,000 clones, 92% found once. The source material was peripheral blood, sampled after recovery from COVID-19. Source of these receptors: a human donor who had recovered from COVID-19.

This CDR3 reads CASSAGGGPRGYEQYF. In DNA, the CDR3 is TGTGCCAGCAGTGCGGGTGGGGGGCCCCGAGGGTACGAGCAGTACTTC. This chain links TRBV5-6 with TRBJ2-7, with D perhaps TRBD1 or TRBD2 (6 bases each). Trimming cost V 5 bases and J 4 bases, with 22 bases left between them. Germline values: CDR1 SGHDT, CDR2 YYEEEE. CDR3 length: 16 amino acids.

This clone was seen once. This CDR3 is CASSLTGGTQETQYF. The DNA of the CDR3 is TGTGCCAGCAGCTTGACAGGGGGGACTCAAGAGACCCAGTACTTC. The chain couples TRBV5-5 to TRBJ2-5, with 8 bases matching TRBD1. V was clipped by 1 base and J by 2 bases; unmatched bases: 4. The CDR3 loop spans 15 amino acids. The germline CDR1 and CDR2 sequences are SGHKS and YYEKEE (reference sequence).

The chain couples TRBV27 to TRBJ1-1; 11 nucleotides align to TRBD1. J gave up 0 bases and V 5 bases, and 5 bases lay outside the gene matches. The CDR3 spans 16 residues. In germline, CDR1 is MNHEY, CDR2 SMNVEV (reference sequence). The CDR3 loop is CASSPGTGGLNTEAFF. In DNA form, the CDR3 reads TGTGCCAGCAGTCCAGGGACAGGGGGGTTGAACACTGAAGCTTTCTTT.

The V call is TRBV9, the J call TRBJ2-3, with 8 bases fitting TRBD1. Germline CDR1 and CDR2: SGDLS and YYNGEE. V dropped 3 bases and J dropped 5; count of bases not matched to a gene: 14. CDR3 length equals 17 residues. The CDR3 reads CASSASDDRGAQDTQYF. The DNA of the CDR3 is TGTGCCAGCAGCGCGAGCGACGACAGGGGCGCCCAAGATACGCAGTATTTT.

J is TRBJ2-5 and V is TRBV5-1, with 10 bases identical to TRBD2. After removal of 5 bases from V and 4 bases from J, the junction contained 8 bases not matched to a gene. The germline gives CDR1 SGHRS, CDR2 YFSETQ. This CDR3 region has 15 residues. The CDR3: CASSFPGLATETQYF. The CDR3 DNA is TGCGCCAGCAGTTTTCCGGGACTAGCGACAGAGACCCAGTACTTC. Filled out from reference TRBV5-1 and TRBJ2-5, the complete variable domain reads KAGVTQTPRYLIKTRGQQVTLSCSPISGHRSVSWYQQTPGQGLQFLFEYFSETQRNKGNFPGRFSGRQFSNSRSEMNVSTLELGDSALYLCASSFPGLATETQYFGPGTRLLVL.

CDR3 sequence: CASSELGDRHGYTF. As DNA, the CDR3 is TGTGCCAGCAGTGAATTGGGGGACAGGCATGGCTACACCTTC. This chain links TRBV2 with TRBJ1-2; TRBD1 matches 8 bases. J was trimmed by 6 bases and V by 2 bases; bases with no gene match: 5. The CDR3 is 14 amino acids. Germline-derived CDR1 and CDR2 are SNHLY and FYNNEI. Full variable domain (remainder filled in from reference TRBV2 and TRBJ1-2): EPEVTQTPSHQVTQMGQEVILRCVPISNHLYFYWYRQILGQKVEFLVSFYNNEISEKSEIFDDQFSVERPDGSNFTLKIRSTKLEDSAMYFCASSELGDRHGYTFGSGTRLTVV.

V gene TRBV9 combines with J gene TRBJ2-7; 12 bases match TRBD2. This CDR3 comprises 15 residues. Germline V gene lookup returns CDR1 SGDLS and CDR2 YYNGEE. Trimming cost V 4 bases and J 3 bases; bases outside gene matches: 5. Here the CDR3 DNA reads TGTGCCAGCAGCCTAACTAGCGGGGGGATCTACGAGCAGTACTTC. As protein: CASSLTSGGIYEQYF.

This clone was seen a handful of times. V and J are TRBV7-9 and TRBJ2-1; D gene unclear. Trimming took off 5 bases at V and 5 bases at J, with 4 bases between the two ends. Germline assignment: CDR1 SEHNR and CDR2 FQNEAQ (reference sequence). The CDR3 spans 11 residues. The CDR3 region is CASSPHNEQFF. The CDR3 coding sequence is TGTGCCAGCAGCCCCCACAATGAGCAGTTCTTC.

This clone was detected only a few times. The rearrangement uses TRBV14 and TRBJ2-3; 8 positions agree with TRBD2. J gave up 5 bases and V 3 bases, and 7 bases lay outside the gene matches. The CDR3 has 15 amino acids. Per the germline V gene, CDR1 is SGHDN and CDR2 is FVKESK. This chain's CDR3 is CASSHSGGALDTQYF. The DNA of the CDR3 is TGTGCCAGCAGCCACTCGGGGGGGGCCTTAGATACGCAGTATTTT.

The CDR3 DNA reads as TGTGCCAGCAGCTTTTGGTCGCCTAAAGACACCGGGGAGCTGTTTTTT. Amino acids: CASSFWSPKDTGELFF. This chain links TRBV21-1 with TRBJ2-2; TRBD2, the table's D call, was not compared with the DNA. TRBV21-1 is assigned pseudogene status. The CDR3 length is 16 residues.

Written as DNA, the CDR3 is TGTGCCAGCAGCTCCCTGAGGACCGGGGAGCTGTTTTTT. This codes for CASSSLRTGELFF. The chain couples TRBV11-2 to TRBJ2-2; no clear D gene. The CDR3 sequence is 13 residues long. V was pared by 4 bases and J by 5 bases, with 8 bases between. CDR1 is SGHAT, CDR2 FQNNGV, per germline.

The gene calls are TRBV3-1 (or the pseudogene TRBV3-2) and TRBJ1-2, with a weak D call TRBD1 (5 bases). V lost 1 base to trimming and J lost 10 bases, with 13 bases between them. Germline lookup yields CDR1 LGHDT and CDR2 YNNKEL (reference sequence). The CDR3 loop spans 13 amino acids. The CDR3 here is CASSQVQGASYTF. The CDR3 nucleotides are TGTGCCAGCAGCCAAGTTCAGGGAGCCTCCTACACCTTC.

J is TRBJ2-7 and V is TRBV12-3 or TRBV12-4; D may be TRBD1 (6 bases). This CDR3 has 13 residues. V was cut by 4 bases and J by 12 bases, with 19 bases left in between. The CDR3 spells CASSSSGTFILYF. In DNA form, the CDR3 reads TGTGCCAGCAGTTCCTCCGGGACATTTATTCTGTACTTC.

The CDR3: CASSQDPPVPGYTF. CDR3 in DNA: TGTGCCAGCAGCCAAGACCCTCCAGTCCCAGGCTACACCTTC. The V and J genes are TRBV3-1 (or the pseudogene TRBV3-2) and TRBJ1-2; D is unresolved. Germline V lookup: CDR1 LGHDT, CDR2 YNNKEL (reference sequence). Trimming cost V 0 bases and J 8 bases, with 13 bases left between them. The CDR3 consists of 14 residues.

The chain couples TRBV25-1 to TRBJ2-1; 8 positions match TRBD1. The CDR3 covers 14 residues. Germline-derived CDR1 and CDR2 are MGHDK and SYGVNS. V shed 0 bases and J 7 bases; nucleotides not matched to a gene: 2. The CDR3 is CASSEYRQGNEQFF. CDR3 sequence (DNA): TGTGCCAGCAGTGAATACCGACAGGGGAATGAGCAGTTCTTC.

This chain uses TRBV10-3 with TRBJ2-5, with D possibly TRBD1 on 6 matching bases. The CDR3 is 13 amino acids. The V gene's germline CDR1 is ENHRY and CDR2 SYGVKD. The V and J ends lost 7 bases and 2 bases respectively, with 11 bases between them. The CDR3 sequence is CAIKAGEQETQYF. The CDR3 DNA reads as TGTGCCATCAAGGCAGGGGAGCAAGAGACCCAGTACTTC.

The chain joins TRBV29-1 to TRBJ1-4, with 7 positions matching TRBD1. CDR3 length: 11 residues. V shed 7 bases, J shed 8 bases, and the junction held 4 bases outside the gene matches. Germline CDR1 and CDR2: SQVTM and ANQGSEA. The CDR3 region is CSARGREKLFF. CDR3 bases: TGCAGCGCAAGGGGGCGAGAAAAACTGTTTTTT.

The chain joins TRBV2 to TRBJ2-1; D unclear. Trimming cost V 2 bases and J 2 bases, with 4 bases left between them. The CDR3 has 13 amino acids. Per germline, CDR1 SNHLY and CDR2 FYNNEI. Here the CDR3 reads CASSEWTYNEQFF. CDR3 coding DNA: TGTGCCAGCAGTGAATGGACCTACAATGAGCAGTTCTTC.

The rearrangement links TRBV7-8 to TRBJ2-3, with D perhaps matching TRBD1 (5 bases). Trimming stripped 5 bases from V and 1 base from J, with 19 bases between. The CDR3 is made up of 17 amino acids. Germline V gene data show CDR1 as SGHVS and CDR2 as FQNEAQ. CDR3 sequence reads: CASSTTGLMMGTDTQYF. CDR3 bases: TGTGCCAGCAGCACCACAGGTCTTATGATGGGCACAGATACGCAGTATTTT. The whole variable domain, remainder taken from reference TRBV7-8 and TRBJ2-3, is GAGVSQSPRYKVAKRGQDVALRCDPISGHVSLFWYQQALGQGPEFLTYFQNEAQLDKSGLPSDRFFAERPEGSVSTLKIQRTQQEDSAVYLCASSTTGLMMGTDTQYFGPGTRLTVL.